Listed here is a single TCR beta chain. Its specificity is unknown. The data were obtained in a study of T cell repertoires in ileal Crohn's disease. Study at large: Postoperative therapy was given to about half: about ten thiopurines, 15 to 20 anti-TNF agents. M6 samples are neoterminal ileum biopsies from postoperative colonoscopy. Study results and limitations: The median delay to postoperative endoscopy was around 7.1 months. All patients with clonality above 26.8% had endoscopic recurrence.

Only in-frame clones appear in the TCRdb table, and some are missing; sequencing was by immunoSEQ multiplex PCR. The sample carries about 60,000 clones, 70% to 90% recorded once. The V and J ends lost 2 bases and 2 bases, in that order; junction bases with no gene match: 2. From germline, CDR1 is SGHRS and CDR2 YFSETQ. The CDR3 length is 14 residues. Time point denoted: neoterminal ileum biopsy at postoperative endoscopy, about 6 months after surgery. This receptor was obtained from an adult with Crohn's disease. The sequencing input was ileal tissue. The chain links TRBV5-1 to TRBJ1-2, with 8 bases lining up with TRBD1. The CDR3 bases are TGCGCCAGCAGCTTCGGACAGGGAAACTATGGCTACACCTTC. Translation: CASSFGQGNYGYTF.